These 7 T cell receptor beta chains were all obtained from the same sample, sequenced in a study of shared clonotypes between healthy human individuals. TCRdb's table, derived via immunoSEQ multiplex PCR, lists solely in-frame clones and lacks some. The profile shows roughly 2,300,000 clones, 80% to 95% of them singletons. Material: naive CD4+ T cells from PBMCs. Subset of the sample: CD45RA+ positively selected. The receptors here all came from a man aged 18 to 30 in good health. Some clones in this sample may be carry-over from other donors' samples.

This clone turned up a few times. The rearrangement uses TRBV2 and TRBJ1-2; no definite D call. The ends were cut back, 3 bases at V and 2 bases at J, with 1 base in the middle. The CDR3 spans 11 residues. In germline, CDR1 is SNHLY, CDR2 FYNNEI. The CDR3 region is CASSENYGYTF. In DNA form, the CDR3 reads TGTGCCAGCAGTGAGAACTATGGCTACACCTTC.

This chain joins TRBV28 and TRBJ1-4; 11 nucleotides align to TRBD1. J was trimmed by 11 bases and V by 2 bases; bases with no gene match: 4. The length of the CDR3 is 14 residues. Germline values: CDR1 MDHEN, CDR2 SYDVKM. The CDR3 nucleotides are TGTGCCAGCAGTTTAGGGGGACAGGGGGTGAAACTGTTTTTT. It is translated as CASSLGGQGVKLFF.

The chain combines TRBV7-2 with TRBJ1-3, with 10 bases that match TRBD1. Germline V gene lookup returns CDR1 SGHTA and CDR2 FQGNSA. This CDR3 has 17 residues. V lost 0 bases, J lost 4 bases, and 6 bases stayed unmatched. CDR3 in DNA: TGTGCCAGCAGCTTAGCGACAGGGGGCACGTGGGGAAACACCATATATTTT. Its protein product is CASSLATGGTWGNTIYF.

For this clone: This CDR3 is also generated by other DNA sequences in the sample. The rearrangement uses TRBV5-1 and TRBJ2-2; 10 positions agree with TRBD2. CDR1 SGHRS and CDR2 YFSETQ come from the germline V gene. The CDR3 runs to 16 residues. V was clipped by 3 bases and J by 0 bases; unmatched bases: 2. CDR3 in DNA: TGCGCCAGCAGCTATCTAGCGGGGGCGAACACCGGGGAGCTGTTTTTT. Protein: CASSYLAGANTGELFF.

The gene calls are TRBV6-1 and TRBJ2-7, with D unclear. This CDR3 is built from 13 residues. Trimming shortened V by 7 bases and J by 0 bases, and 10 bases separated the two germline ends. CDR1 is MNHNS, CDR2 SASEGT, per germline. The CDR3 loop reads CASTLRSSYEQYF. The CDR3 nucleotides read TGTGCCAGCACTCTGCGGAGCTCCTACGAGCAGTACTTC.

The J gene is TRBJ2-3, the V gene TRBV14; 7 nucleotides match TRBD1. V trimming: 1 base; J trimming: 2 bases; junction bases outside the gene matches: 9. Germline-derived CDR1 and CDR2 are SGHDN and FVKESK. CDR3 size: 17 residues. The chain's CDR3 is CASSQVIGTVVTDTQYF. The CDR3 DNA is TGTGCCAGCAGCCAAGTTATCGGGACAGTCGTCACAGATACGCAGTATTTT.

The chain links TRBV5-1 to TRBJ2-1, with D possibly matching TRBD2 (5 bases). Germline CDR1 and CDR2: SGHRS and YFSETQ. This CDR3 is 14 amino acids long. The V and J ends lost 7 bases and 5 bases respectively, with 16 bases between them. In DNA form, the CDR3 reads TGCGCCAGCGCTATCTGGGAGAAGAACAATGAGCAGTTCTTC. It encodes CASAIWEKNNEQFF.